This T cell receptor beta chain was sequenced during a study of cytomegalovirus exposure and HLA in healthy donors. PCR primers comprised 60 Vbeta and 13 Jbeta primers. Clones were read by immunoSEQ multiplex PCR, and TCRdb kept only the in-frame ones, dropping some. The repertoire includes 95,000 to 100,000 clones, 76% of them detected once, and approximately 4% sits in the top ten. The germline gives CDR1 LNHDA, CDR2 SQIVND (reference sequence). The germline V and J ends were trimmed by 5 bases and 4 bases, with 14 bases remaining between them. CDR3 length: 14 amino acids. The sequence derives from a middle-aged man in good health and CMV-seronegative. What was sequenced was PBMCs. V usage is TRBV19 and J usage is TRBJ1-2; weak D call: TRBD1 (5 bases). The CDR3 DNA reads as TGTGCCAGTAGTCTTAGGGGAGGATCCTATGGCTACACCTTC. Amino acids: CASSLRGGSYGYTF.